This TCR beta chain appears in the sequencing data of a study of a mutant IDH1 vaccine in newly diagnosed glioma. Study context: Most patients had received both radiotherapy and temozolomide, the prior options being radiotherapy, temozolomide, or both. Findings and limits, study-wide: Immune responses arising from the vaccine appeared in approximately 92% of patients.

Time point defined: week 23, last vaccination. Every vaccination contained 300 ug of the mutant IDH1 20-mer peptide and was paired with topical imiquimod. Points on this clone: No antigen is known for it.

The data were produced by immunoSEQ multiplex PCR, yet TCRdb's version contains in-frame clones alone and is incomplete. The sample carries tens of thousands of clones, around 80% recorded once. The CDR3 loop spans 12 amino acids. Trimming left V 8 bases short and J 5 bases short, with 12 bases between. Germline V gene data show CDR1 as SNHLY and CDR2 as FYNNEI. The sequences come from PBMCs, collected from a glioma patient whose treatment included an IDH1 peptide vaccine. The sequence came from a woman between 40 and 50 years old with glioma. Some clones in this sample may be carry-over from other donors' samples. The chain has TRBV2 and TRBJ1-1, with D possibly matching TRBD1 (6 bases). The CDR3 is CASGVQGTEAFF. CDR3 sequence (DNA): TGTGCCAGCGGGGTGCAGGGGACTGAAGCTTTCTTT. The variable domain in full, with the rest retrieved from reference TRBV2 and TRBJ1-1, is EPEVTQTPSHQVTQMGQEVILRCVPISNHLYFYWYRQILGQKVEFLVSFYNNEISEKSEIFDDQFSVERPDGSNFTLKIRSTKLEDSAMYFCASGVQGTEAFFGQGTRLTVV.